These 31 T cell receptor beta chains share one sample of origin, sequenced in a study of blood T cells in healthy people across ages. Primed by a sample-barcoded 5' primer and a J-beta primer mix, a second PCR proceeded for about 6 to 12 cycles. A single record per CDR3 protein comes from TCRdb applying MiXCR to the 5' RACE reads. Here the sample spans about a million distinct CDR3 sequences, under 50% being singletons. Sequences were obtained from blood. These receptors all stem from a young man in good health.

J is TRBJ1-6 and V is TRBV4-2; D is possibly TRBD1 (5 bases). Germline-derived CDR1 and CDR2 are LGHNA and YNFKEQ. Trimming took 1 base from V and 6 from J, leaving 13 bases between them. The CDR3 spans 16 residues. CDR3 residues: CASSQAGRDRNSPLHF. The CDR3 DNA follows: TGTGCCAGCAGCCAAGCGGGCAGGGATCGTAATTCACCCCTCCACTTT.

This clonotype came up a few times. This chain joins TRBV5-1 and TRBJ1-1; D unclear. CDR1 SGHRS and CDR2 YFSETQ come from the germline V gene. The CDR3 runs to 14 residues. The V end was cut by 6 bases, the J end by 1 base, with 13 bases between. In DNA form, the CDR3 reads TGCGCCAGCATCCTCTTACCCGGGAACACTGAAGCTTTCTTT. Its translation is CASILLPGNTEAFF.

The chain recombines TRBV15 with TRBJ2-5; D may be TRBD1 (5 bases). Germline V gives CDR1 LNHNV, CDR2 YYDKDF (reference sequence). Trimming pared 5 bases from V and 1 base from J, leaving 14 bases between. The CDR3 runs 15 residues. The DNA for the CDR3 is TGTGCCACCAGCTGGGAAGGGGCTACCCAAGAGACCCAGTACTTC. Protein sequence: CATSWEGATQETQYF. Full variable domain (missing parts from reference TRBV15 and TRBJ2-5): DAMVIQNPRYQVTQFGKPVTLSCSQTLNHNVMYWYQQKSSQAPKLLFHYYDKDFNNEADTPDNFQSRRPNTSFCFLDIRSPGLGDTAMYLCATSWEGATQETQYFGPGTRLLVL.

This clonotype was observed a few times. The chain recombines TRBV6-5 with TRBJ2-5; D not certain. Between the trimmed V and J ends, which lost 6 bases and 0 bases, there was a span of 17 bases. Germline V gene sequence: CDR1 MNHEY, CDR2 SVGAGI. CDR3 size: 16 residues. CDR3 loop: CASSSLVGLYQETQYF. CDR3 in DNA: TGTGCCAGCAGCTCCCTGGTCGGTCTTTACCAAGAGACCCAGTACTTC.

The chain is built from TRBV11-1 and TRBJ2-3; no reliable D call. The ends were cut back, 2 bases at V and 11 bases at J, with 17 bases in the middle. Germline CDR1 is SGHAT and CDR2 is FQDESV (reference sequence). The CDR3 extends over 14 amino acids. In DNA form, the CDR3 reads TGTGCCAGCAGCTTACCCGTGGAAGTCAATGAGCAGTATTTT. It is translated as CASSLPVEVNEQYF.

The chain couples TRBV29-1 to TRBJ1-5; 7 bases map to TRBD1. The CDR3 is 14 amino acids. Germline loops: CDR1 SQVTM, CDR2 ANQGSEA. J gave up 3 bases and V 6 bases, and 8 bases lay outside the gene matches. CDR3 nucleotides: TGCAGCGTCGCGACAGGGATGGACAATCAGCCCCAGCATTTT. Its translation: CSVATGMDNQPQHF.

V and J are TRBV7-9 and TRBJ2-7; 10 bases align to TRBD1. CDR3 size: 19 residues. In germline, CDR1 is SEHNR, CDR2 FQNEAQ (reference sequence). V gave up 4 bases and J gave up 5 bases; unmatched junction bases: 20. In DNA form, the CDR3 reads TGTGCCAGCAGCTCAGAATCCGGGACAGGGGCCTCTCACCCCAACGAGCAGTACTTC. Translating gives CASSSESGTGASHPNEQYF.

The J gene is TRBJ2-1, the V gene TRBV6-6; D is unclear. CDR1 is MNHNY and CDR2 is SVGAGI in the germline V gene (reference sequence). The CDR3 spans 13 residues. The V gene lost 0 bases and the J gene lost 7 bases, with 7 bases spanning the gap. In DNA, the CDR3 is TGTGCCAGCAGTTACTCCCCTGGGAATGAGCAGTTCTTC. Translating gives CASSYSPGNEQFF.

This clonotype was counted a few times. The chain uses TRBV12-3 or TRBV12-4 and TRBJ1-4; the D is unclear. V was trimmed by 4 bases and J by 0 bases, leaving 12 bases between them. The CDR3 is 16 amino acids. For the CDR3, the DNA is TGTGCCAGCAGTTCCTTTGTTGGGACAACTAATGAAAAACTGTTTTTT. Translated: CASSSFVGTTNEKLFF.

This clonotype showed up just once. The rearrangement links TRBV3-1 to TRBJ2-2; tentatively, D is TRBD1 (6 bases). The CDR3 has 17 amino acids. V lost 4 bases, J lost 4 bases, and 19 bases lay in between. Germline V lookup: CDR1 LGHDT, CDR2 YNNKEL (reference sequence). CDR3 sequence reads: CASSPPGKQGITGELFF. The DNA of the CDR3 is TGTGCCAGCAGCCCCCCAGGGAAGCAGGGGATCACCGGGGAGCTGTTTTTT.

This clonotype was seen only a few times. The gene calls are TRBV5-1 and TRBJ2-5; 7 nucleotides match TRBD2. The ends lost 3 bases at V and 3 bases at J; junction bases unmatched: 5. Germline loops: CDR1 SGHRS, CDR2 YFSETQ. The CDR3 loop spans 14 amino acids. The CDR3 DNA reads as TGCGCCAGCAGCTATGGGGGGGGAGAAGAGACCCAGTACTTC. Protein sequence: CASSYGGGEETQYF.

This clonotype has ten or more counts. The chain uses TRBV5-1 and TRBJ2-1; 9 positions agree with TRBD1. With 4 bases clipped from V and 9 bases from J, the junction kept 8 bases outside the gene matches. The CDR3 spans 14 residues. Germline loops: CDR1 SGHRS, CDR2 YFSETQ. Here the CDR3 DNA reads TGCGCCAGCAGCGGTCCCGGGACAGGGACTGAGCAGTTCTTC. Its protein is CASSGPGTGTEQFF.

V usage is TRBV18 and J usage is TRBJ2-7, with no clear D. The CDR3 covers 14 residues. Germline-derived CDR1 and CDR2 are KGHSH and LQKENI. Deletions cut 3 bases from V and 2 bases from J, with 11 bases between. CDR3 protein: CASSPGSETYEQYF. The CDR3 DNA reads as TGTGCCAGCTCACCGGGCTCGGAGACCTACGAGCAGTACTTC. Full variable domain (outside the CDR3, taken from reference TRBV18 and TRBJ2-7): NAGVMQNPRHLVRRRGQEARLRCSPMKGHSHVYWYRQLPEEGLKFMVYLQKENIIDESGMPKERFSAEFPKEGPSILRIQQVVRGDSAAYFCASSPGSETYEQYFGPGTRLTVT.

The rearrangement uses TRBV5-1 and TRBJ2-1; TRBD2 might be the D (6 bases). Germline CDR1 SGHRS, CDR2 YFSETQ. Trimming removed 1 base at V and 1 base at J, with 9 bases between. The CDR3 is made up of 15 amino acids. The CDR3 region is CASSLLAGSYNEQFF. The DNA of the CDR3 is TGCGCCAGCAGCTTGCTGGCGGGATCCTACAATGAGCAGTTCTTC.

The J gene is TRBJ1-5, the V gene TRBV6-2 or TRBV6-3; the D is unclear. The CDR3 has 15 amino acids. The V end was cut by 4 bases, the J end by 5 bases, with 15 bases between. Germline values: CDR1 MNHEY, CDR2 SVGEGT. CDR3 DNA: TGTGCCAGCAGTTTGGGCCCAATGACCGATCAGCCCCAGCATTTT. This codes for CASSLGPMTDQPQHF.

This clonotype showed up just once. The chain couples TRBV11-1 to TRBJ2-1; 10 bases agree with TRBD2. V shed 5 bases and J 4 bases; nucleotides not matched to a gene: 5. The CDR3 is made up of 15 amino acids. Germline V gene sequence: CDR1 SGHAT, CDR2 FQDESV (reference sequence). CDR3 sequence: CASSKLAGIYNEQFF. For the CDR3, the DNA is TGTGCCAGCAGCAAACTAGCGGGGATATACAATGAGCAGTTCTTC. The whole variable domain, remainder taken from reference TRBV11-1 and TRBJ2-1, is EAEVAQSPRYKITEKSQAVAFWCDPISGHATLYWYRQILGQGPELLVQFQDESVVDDSQLPKDRFSAERLKGVDSTLKIQPAELGDSAMYLCASSKLAGIYNEQFFGPGTRLTVL.

The chain joins TRBV27 to TRBJ1-5, with D possibly being TRBD1 (5 bases). CDR1 and CDR2 (germline): MNHEY, SMNVEV (reference sequence). Trimming took 0 bases from V and 6 from J, leaving 12 bases between them. The length of the CDR3 is 15 residues. The CDR3 DNA is TGTGCCAGCAGTTTATCGGGGATGGGGGGTCAGCCCCAGCATTTT. It translates to CASSLSGMGGQPQHF.

V is TRBV9 and J is TRBJ2-5; weak D call: TRBD1 (5 bases). V shed 2 bases and J shed 1 base, with 12 bases lying between them. The germline V gene encodes CDR1 SGDLS and CDR2 YYNGEE. The CDR3 sequence is 15 residues long. For the CDR3, the DNA is TGTGCCAGCAGCGTCCTCCAGGGTTTCCAAGAGACCCAGTACTTC. Amino acids: CASSVLQGFQETQYF.

A single count supports this clonotype. The rearrangement uses TRBV4-2 and TRBJ2-7; 8 bases are shared with TRBD1. Trimming took 4 bases from V and 7 from J; bases not matched to a gene: 12. Germline values: CDR1 LGHNA, CDR2 YNFKEQ. The CDR3 has 15 amino acids. The CDR3: CASSPDRGNKWEQYF. The CDR3 nucleotides read TGTGCCAGCAGCCCAGACAGGGGAAATAAGTGGGAGCAGTACTTC.

In this sample, this clonotype turned up many times. The gene calls are TRBV6-2 or TRBV6-3 and TRBJ2-4; TRBD1 aligns across 11 bases. The CDR3 is 15 amino acids. The germline V gene has CDR1 MNHEY and CDR2 SVGEGT. V shed 6 bases, J shed 6 bases, and the junction held 7 bases outside the gene matches. The DNA for the CDR3 is TGTGCCAGCAGACGCGGACAGGGGGCCGTAAACATTCAGTACTTC. Translation gives CASRRGQGAVNIQYF.

The rearrangement joins TRBV12-3 or TRBV12-4 to TRBJ2-7, with D uncertain. The CDR3 is 14 amino acids. The germline V and J ends were trimmed by 2 bases and 7 bases, with 15 bases remaining between them. The CDR3 nucleotides are TGTGCCAGCAGTTTATCGGCACAAACCGGGGAGCAGTACTTC. As protein: CASSLSAQTGEQYF.

The rearrangement links TRBV7-2 to TRBJ2-3; TRBD2 matches at 7 bases. V was pared by 5 bases and J by 9 bases, with 14 bases of the junction left unmatched. This CDR3 has 15 amino acids. From germline, CDR1 is SGHTA and CDR2 FQGNSA. For the CDR3, the DNA is TGTGCCAGCAGCCCCCTAGGACTAGAACGAAAGACGCAGTATTTT. Protein: CASSPLGLERKTQYF. Together with reference TRBV7-2 and TRBJ2-3, the CDR3 gives the full variable domain: GAGVSQSPSNKVTEKGKDVELRCDPISGHTALYWYRQSLGQGLEFLIYFQGNSAPDKSGLPSDRFSAERTGGSVSTLTIQRTQQEDSAVYLCASSPLGLERKTQYFGPGTRLTVL.

The chain employs TRBV3-1 and TRBJ2-3; tentatively, D is TRBD2 (5 bases). CDR3 length: 13 amino acids. Trimming took 4 bases from V and 14 from J, leaving 19 bases between them. The germline V gene has CDR1 LGHDT and CDR2 YNNKEL (reference sequence). The CDR3 DNA reads TGTGCCAGCAGCCCCCCCGGGATAGTACAACCGTATTTT. Encoded protein: CASSPPGIVQPYF.

There are many counts of this clonotype. The chain carries TRBV29-1 and TRBJ2-7; 7 bases match TRBD1. V lost 0 bases to trimming and J lost 3 bases; unmatched junction nucleotides: 2. Germline CDR1 and CDR2: SQVTM and ANQGSEA. The CDR3 is 13 residues long. The CDR3 protein is CSVEDRGFYEQYF. In DNA form, the CDR3 reads TGCAGCGTTGAAGACAGGGGGTTCTACGAGCAGTACTTC.

This clonotype appeared a few times. The V call is TRBV5-5, the J call TRBJ1-2; unclear D gene. There are 14 residues in the CDR3. The germline V gene encodes CDR1 SGHKS and CDR2 YYEKEE (reference sequence). Trimming removed 6 bases from V and 0 bases from J, with 12 bases in between. In DNA form, the CDR3 reads TGTGCCAGCATGATCAGACCTGCTAACTATGGCTACACCTTC. Translation: CASMIRPANYGYTF.

This clonotype has more than one count but fewer than ten. V and J are TRBV20-1 and TRBJ2-3; 8 positions match TRBD2. There are 16 residues in the CDR3. The J segment lost 5 bases and the V segment lost 3 bases, leaving 13 bases of the junction unmatched. Germline CDR1 reads DFQATT; CDR2 reads SNEGSKA (reference sequence). The CDR3 sequence is CSARSSSGGYGDTQYF. For the CDR3, the DNA is TGCAGTGCTAGGTCCTCGAGCGGGGGATATGGAGATACGCAGTATTTT.

This clonotype was detected a few times. The chain employs TRBV14 and TRBJ2-3, with unresolved D. This CDR3 contains 13 residues. Per the germline V gene, CDR1 is SGHDN and CDR2 is FVKESK. The V end was cut by 5 bases, the J end by 6 bases, with 12 bases between. The CDR3 nucleotides read TGTGCCAGCAGCGGCCACCTCCTGGATACGCAGTATTTT. Translation gives CASSGHLLDTQYF.

V and J are TRBV27 and TRBJ2-1; 11 bases match TRBD2. The germline CDR1 and CDR2 sequences are MNHEY and SMNVEV (reference sequence). This CDR3 contains 17 residues. The trim removed 4 bases at V and 7 bases at J, leaving 12 bases unmatched. The DNA of the CDR3 is TGTGCCAGCAGTTCACTTAGGACTAGCGGGCTTAATAATGAGCAGTTCTTC. Its translation is CASSSLRTSGLNNEQFF.

The chain recombines TRBV5-1 with TRBJ1-4, with D possibly being TRBD1 (5 bases). V lost 4 bases and J lost 8, with 12 bases in between. The CDR3 loop spans 13 amino acids. Germline V gene data show CDR1 as SGHRS and CDR2 as YFSETQ. The CDR3 DNA follows: TGCGCCAGCAGCCCCGGGGGGGACGAAAAACTGTTTTTT. Protein sequence: CASSPGGDEKLFF. Full variable domain (rest looked up from reference TRBV5-1 and TRBJ1-4): KAGVTQTPRYLIKTRGQQVTLSCSPISGHRSVSWYQQTPGQGLQFLFEYFSETQRNKGNFPGRFSGRQFSNSRSEMNVSTLELGDSALYLCASSPGGDEKLFFGSGTQLSVL.

V gene TRBV11-2 combines with J gene TRBJ2-7, with D unresolved. Trimming shortened V by 4 bases and J by 3 bases, and 16 bases separated the two germline ends. This CDR3 contains 15 residues. CDR1 is SGHAT and CDR2 is FQNNGV in the germline V gene. This chain's CDR3 is CASSSFNVESYEQYF. DNA for the CDR3: TGTGCCAGCAGCTCTTTTAACGTGGAAAGCTACGAGCAGTACTTC.

J is TRBJ1-2 and V is TRBV12-3 or TRBV12-4, with D possibly being TRBD1 (5 bases). The CDR3 spans 13 residues. V lost 10 bases to trimming and J lost 4 bases, with 16 bases between them. The CDR3 spells CANRSSTTYGYTF. The CDR3 nucleotides read TGTGCCAACAGGTCCTCGACAACCTATGGCTACACCTTC.